The subject of this entry is one T cell receptor (beta chain). What it binds is not known. Time point in this sample: baseline pretreatment blood. The treatment is: 15 Gy SBRT to primary tumor, nephrectomy 4 weeks later. The patient's renal cell carcinoma had clear cell pathology. V gave up 0 bases and J gave up 6 bases, with 18 bases separating them. This CDR3 is built from 16 residues. CDR1 is SGDLS, CDR2 YYNGEE, per germline. The sample comes from a study of radiation and T cells in renal cell carcinoma. The wider study: Nephrectomy followed 15 Gy stereotactic body radiation by 4 weeks. Study results and limitations: Baseline intratumoral clonotype presence is unknown without pretreatment biopsies.

Data came from immunoSEQ multiplex PCR; TCRdb stores just in-frame clones and leaves some out. The table lists about 150,000 clones, about 85% of them singletons. V usage is TRBV9 and J usage is TRBJ1-2; the D gene is possibly TRBD1 (6 bases). This TCR derives from a woman in her sixties or seventies with renal cell carcinoma. Specimen: blood, collected from a patient whose treatment included radiotherapy and nephrectomy. The CDR3 nucleotides read TGTGCCAGCAGCGTAGGCCCCGGACAGAGGGGGGATGGCTACACCTTC. Protein product: CASSVGPGQRGDGYTF.